This TCR beta chain was observed in a study of CD4 T cells in relation to SARS-CoV-2 and coronaviruses. Background on the study: ViraFEST: approximately ten-day antigen culture of PBMCs, then TCR beta CDR3 sequencing.

The unexposed donors gave CD4+ T cells in about 2010-2018, prior to COVID-19. Isolation of CD4+ T cells took place after less than 13 days in culture. Regarding this clone: Its antigen is unidentified.

CDR1 and CDR2 from the germline V gene are SQVTM and ANQGSEA. This CDR3 is 15 amino acids long. V lost 3 bases and J 0 bases, leaving 12 bases between the germline ends. Study-level points and caveats: SARS-CoV-2-driven expansion was significantly weaker in crossreactive than monoreactive clones.

Profiled with immunoSEQ multiplex PCR; TCRdb holds only in-frame clones, not every one. The sample contains 15,000 to 20,000 clones, about 77% of which appear only once. The sample comprised CD4+ T cells from PBMCs, cultured in vitro. This receptor was identified in a human donor in good health. The chain uses TRBV29-1 and TRBJ2-1; D is possibly TRBD1 or TRBD2 (5 bases each). Here the CDR3 DNA reads TGCAGCGTTGAGGGGGAACAGACCTCCTACAATGAGCAGTTCTTC. This translates into CSVEGEQTSYNEQFF.